This is a list of T cell receptor beta chains from one sample in a study of regulatory T cells in long-lasting Graves disease. TCRdb analysed the multiplex PCR reads with MiXCR anew, one entry per CDR3 protein. The top ten hold about 7.6% of the sample, which has fewer than 450,000 distinct CDR3 sequences, around 16% seen once. These data were also reused for a study on T cells in Graves' hyperthyroidism and ophthalmopathy.

The source material was peripheral blood mononuclear cells (PBMCs), sampled at new diagnosis, from a patient treated with antithyroid drugs. The receptors originated from a woman aged 40-49 years with Graves disease. CDR3s include the opening cysteine and the closing phenylalanine or tryptophan. Each record gives: J gene, CDR3 length, D gene, clone size, V gene, CDR3 protein, CDR3 DNA. D genes are given only for firm matches. Not all rows give a size; the values are once, few, many and, for expanded clones, a class.

J gene: TRBJ1-1; CDR3 length: 16; D gene: TRBD1; clone size: -; V gene: TRBV6-5; CDR3 protein: CASSYRVTGMGTEAFF; CDR3 DNA: TGTGCCAGCAGTTACAGGGTGACAGGGATGGGCACTGAAGCTTTCTTT
J gene: TRBJ1-1; CDR3 length: 16; D gene: TRBD1; clone size: -; V gene: TRBV18; CDR3 protein: CASSRRITGAANEAFF; CDR3 DNA: TGTGCCAGCTCACGCAGAATAACAGGGGCCGCGAATGAAGCTTTCTTT
J gene: TRBJ2-1; CDR3 length: 17; D gene: -; clone size: many; V gene: TRBV27; CDR3 protein: CASSLVFGGGSYNEQFF; CDR3 DNA: TGTGCCAGCAGTTTAGTGTTCGGAGGGGGCTCCTACAATGAGCAGTTCTTC
J gene: TRBJ2-5; CDR3 length: 12; D gene: TRBD1; clone size: few; V gene: TRBV9; CDR3 protein: CASSVPRGPQYF; CDR3 DNA: TGTGCCAGCAGCGTGCCCAGGGGGCCCCAGTACTTC
J gene: TRBJ2-7; CDR3 length: 19; D gene: TRBD2; clone size: many; V gene: TRBV12-3/TRBV12-4; CDR3 protein: CTSSLFPGLAGALSYEQYF; CDR3 DNA: TGTACCAGCAGTTTATTCCCCGGACTAGCGGGAGCGCTTTCCTACGAGCAGTACTTC
J gene: TRBJ2-2; CDR3 length: 13; D gene: -; clone size: -; V gene: TRBV7-2; CDR3 protein: CASRKGVPGELFF; CDR3 DNA: TGTGCCAGCAGGAAAGGGGTCCCCGGGGAGCTGTTTTTT
J gene: TRBJ2-7; CDR3 length: 15; D gene: -; clone size: many; V gene: TRBV27; CDR3 protein: CASSPPAGASYEQYF; CDR3 DNA: TGTGCCAGCAGTCCTCCGGCGGGCGCCTCCTACGAGCAGTACTTC
J gene: TRBJ2-1; CDR3 length: 13; D gene: -; clone size: many; V gene: TRBV5-1; CDR3 protein: CASSFSVGNEQFF; CDR3 DNA: TGCGCCAGCAGCTTCTCTGTGGGGAATGAGCAGTTCTTC
J gene: TRBJ2-5; CDR3 length: 12; D gene: -; clone size: -; V gene: TRBV6-2/TRBV6-3; CDR3 protein: CASSYSRETQYF; CDR3 DNA: TGTGCCAGCAGTTACTCGAGAGAGACCCAGTACTTC
J gene: TRBJ2-7; CDR3 length: 14; D gene: TRBD1; clone size: many; V gene: TRBV27; CDR3 protein: CASSGTGGRSEQYF; CDR3 DNA: TGTGCCAGCAGTGGGACAGGGGGCAGGTCCGAGCAGTACTTC
J gene: TRBJ2-7; CDR3 length: 16; D gene: TRBD2; clone size: many; V gene: TRBV11-1; CDR3 protein: CASSSGLAGAYYEQYF; CDR3 DNA: TGTGCCAGCAGCTCGGGACTAGCGGGAGCGTATTACGAGCAGTACTTC
J gene: TRBJ1-1; CDR3 length: 13; D gene: TRBD1; clone size: many; V gene: TRBV28; CDR3 protein: CASSRGIFTEAFF; CDR3 DNA: TGTGCCAGCAGCAGGGGGATTTTCACTGAAGCTTTCTTT
J gene: TRBJ1-4; CDR3 length: 16; D gene: -; clone size: few; V gene: TRBV6-5; CDR3 protein: CASSYSATIIDEKLFF; CDR3 DNA: TGTGCCAGCAGTTACTCCGCCACGATCATAGATGAAAAACTGTTTTTT
J gene: TRBJ1-4; CDR3 length: 17; D gene: -; clone size: -; V gene: TRBV5-5; CDR3 protein: CASSLSSTRINYEKLFF; CDR3 DNA: TGTGCCAGCAGCTTGTCTTCGACCCGGATTAATTATGAGAAACTGTTTTTT
J gene: TRBJ2-5; CDR3 length: 14; D gene: -; clone size: many; V gene: TRBV7-8; CDR3 protein: CASSLDPLQETQYF; CDR3 DNA: TGTGCCAGCAGCTTAGATCCTCTCCAAGAGACCCAGTACTTC
J gene: TRBJ2-1; CDR3 length: 15; D gene: TRBD1; clone size: few; V gene: TRBV27; CDR3 protein: CASSLKGQGYNEQFF; CDR3 DNA: TGTGCCAGCAGTTTAAAGGGACAGGGCTACAATGAGCAGTTCTTC
J gene: TRBJ2-7; CDR3 length: 13; D gene: -; clone size: many; V gene: TRBV24-1; CDR3 protein: CATSGTGAYEQYF; CDR3 DNA: TGTGCCACCAGTGGTACAGGAGCCTACGAGCAGTACTTC
J gene: TRBJ1-2; CDR3 length: 15; D gene: -; clone size: -; V gene: TRBV5-6; CDR3 protein: CASSLFAGTDYGYTF; CDR3 DNA: TGTGCCAGCAGCTTGTTCGCAGGGACCGACTATGGCTACACCTTC
J gene: TRBJ2-1; CDR3 length: 17; D gene: TRBD2; clone size: -; V gene: TRBV30; CDR3 protein: CAWSGLAGVVAYNEQFF; CDR3 DNA: TGTGCCTGGAGTGGACTAGCGGGAGTTGTTGCCTACAATGAGCAGTTCTTC
J gene: TRBJ1-4; CDR3 length: 16; D gene: -; clone size: -; V gene: TRBV9; CDR3 protein: CASSVDGGENHEKLFF; CDR3 DNA: TGTGCCAGCAGCGTTGACGGGGGAGAGAATCATGAAAAACTGTTTTTT
J gene: TRBJ1-2; CDR3 length: 14; D gene: -; clone size: few; V gene: TRBV28; CDR3 protein: CASRPVFATAFTTF; CDR3 DNA: TGTGCCAGCAGACCCGTTTTCGCGACGGCCTTCACCACCTTC
J gene: TRBJ2-1; CDR3 length: 16; D gene: -; clone size: -; V gene: TRBV19; CDR3 protein: CASKEWGAAINNEQFF; CDR3 DNA: TGTGCCAGTAAGGAATGGGGGGCCGCTATTAACAATGAGCAGTTCTTC
J gene: TRBJ2-1; CDR3 length: 16; D gene: -; clone size: many; V gene: TRBV20-1; CDR3 protein: CSARRRRTTDYNEQFF; CDR3 DNA: TGCAGTGCTAGACGTCGGCGGACCACCGACTACAATGAGCAGTTCTTC
J gene: TRBJ1-5; CDR3 length: 16; D gene: TRBD1; clone size: few; V gene: TRBV20-1; CDR3 protein: CSARNSGRGRNQPQHF; CDR3 DNA: TGCAGTGCTAGAAATTCGGGCAGGGGGCGAAATCAGCCCCAGCATTTT
J gene: TRBJ1-2; CDR3 length: 12; D gene: -; clone size: -; V gene: TRBV6-2/TRBV6-3; CDR3 protein: CASGVDIYGYTF; CDR3 DNA: TGTGCCAGCGGGGTCGATATTTATGGCTACACCTTC
J gene: TRBJ2-1; CDR3 length: 17; D gene: -; clone size: many; V gene: TRBV5-6; CDR3 protein: CASRPSASFSSYNEQFF; CDR3 DNA: TGTGCCAGCAGGCCCTCCGCTAGCTTCAGCTCCTACAATGAGCAGTTCTTC
J gene: TRBJ2-7; CDR3 length: 14; D gene: -; clone size: many; V gene: TRBV28; CDR3 protein: CASSLVEGAYEQYF; CDR3 DNA: TGTGCCAGCAGTTTGGTAGAGGGTGCGTACGAGCAGTACTTC
J gene: TRBJ2-5; CDR3 length: 15; D gene: -; clone size: many; V gene: TRBV9; CDR3 protein: CASSPFSQGRETQYF; CDR3 DNA: TGTGCCAGCAGCCCATTCTCGCAGGGACGAGAGACCCAGTACTTC
J gene: TRBJ1-1; CDR3 length: 13; D gene: -; clone size: many; V gene: TRBV2; CDR3 protein: CASSVGSNTEAFF; CDR3 DNA: TGTGCCAGCAGTGTCGGGTCGAACACTGAAGCTTTCTTT
J gene: TRBJ1-5; CDR3 length: 15; D gene: TRBD1; clone size: many; V gene: TRBV27; CDR3 protein: CAGSPRDRVDQPQHF; CDR3 DNA: TGTGCCGGCAGTCCCCGGGACAGGGTAGATCAGCCCCAGCATTTT
J gene: TRBJ1-1; CDR3 length: 15; D gene: TRBD1; clone size: -; V gene: TRBV7-8; CDR3 protein: CASSSTTGGSTEAFF; CDR3 DNA: TGTGCCAGCAGCTCTACGACAGGGGGAAGCACTGAAGCTTTCTTT
J gene: TRBJ2-1; CDR3 length: 19; D gene: -; clone size: -; V gene: TRBV7-9; CDR3 protein: CASSLGLADVESSYNEQFF; CDR3 DNA: TGTGCCAGCAGCTTAGGACTGGCGGACGTCGAAAGCTCCTACAATGAGCAGTTCTTC
J gene: TRBJ1-2; CDR3 length: 17; D gene: TRBD1; clone size: few; V gene: TRBV7-6; CDR3 protein: CASSPKGTGLGHYGYTF; CDR3 DNA: TGTGCCAGCAGCCCTAAAGGGACAGGGCTGGGACATTATGGCTACACCTTC
J gene: TRBJ1-5; CDR3 length: 14; D gene: TRBD1; clone size: -; V gene: TRBV20-1; CDR3 protein: CSAEDRGGGQPQHF; CDR3 DNA: TGCAGTGCCGAGGACAGGGGAGGCGGACAGCCCCAGCATTTT
J gene: TRBJ1-5; CDR3 length: 13; D gene: TRBD1; clone size: many; V gene: TRBV25-1; CDR3 protein: CASTAGGGQPQHF; CDR3 DNA: TGTGCCAGCACGGCAGGGGGAGGTCAGCCCCAGCATTTT
J gene: TRBJ2-5; CDR3 length: 13; D gene: -; clone size: many; V gene: TRBV29-1; CDR3 protein: CSVESGTEETQYF; CDR3 DNA: TGCAGCGTTGAAAGCGGAACCGAAGAGACCCAGTACTTC
J gene: TRBJ2-5; CDR3 length: 16; D gene: TRBD2; clone size: many; V gene: TRBV2; CDR3 protein: CASRVGFGTSVETQYF; CDR3 DNA: TGTGCCAGCAGGGTCGGGTTTGGGACTAGCGTGGAGACCCAGTACTTC
J gene: TRBJ2-2; CDR3 length: 17; D gene: -; clone size: many; V gene: TRBV14; CDR3 protein: CASSQDVHRGGTGELFF; CDR3 DNA: TGTGCCAGCAGCCAAGATGTCCACCGGGGAGGCACCGGGGAGCTGTTTTTT
J gene: TRBJ2-3; CDR3 length: 12; D gene: -; clone size: many; V gene: TRBV6-5; CDR3 protein: CASSYASDTQYF; CDR3 DNA: TGTGCCAGCAGTTACGCCAGCGATACGCAGTATTTT
J gene: TRBJ2-3; CDR3 length: 16; D gene: -; clone size: -; V gene: TRBV9; CDR3 protein: CASSEGVGGSPDTQYF; CDR3 DNA: TGTGCCAGCAGCGAGGGGGTCGGCGGGAGCCCAGATACGCAGTATTTT
J gene: TRBJ2-2; CDR3 length: 12; D gene: -; clone size: few; V gene: TRBV29-1; CDR3 protein: CSVYGVAGELFF; CDR3 DNA: TGCAGCGTTTACGGGGTGGCCGGGGAGCTGTTTTTT
J gene: TRBJ2-7; CDR3 length: 14; D gene: TRBD1; clone size: many; V gene: TRBV5-1; CDR3 protein: CASSWMGTGEPQYF; CDR3 DNA: TGCGCCAGCAGCTGGATGGGGACAGGGGAACCCCAGTACTTC
J gene: TRBJ1-6; CDR3 length: 16; D gene: TRBD1; clone size: many; V gene: TRBV11-2; CDR3 protein: CASSPTGTGQNSPLHF; CDR3 DNA: TGTGCCAGCAGCCCTACCGGGACAGGCCAAAATTCACCCCTCCACTTT
J gene: TRBJ2-5; CDR3 length: 14; D gene: -; clone size: many; V gene: TRBV12-3/TRBV12-4; CDR3 protein: CASSNVGVQETQYF; CDR3 DNA: TGTGCCAGCAGTAACGTAGGGGTCCAAGAGACCCAGTACTTC